A selection of T cell receptor beta chains follows, all from one sample in a study of technical replicates of blood from several donors. Profiling relied on immunoSEQ multiplex PCR, and the TCRdb table lists in-frame clones only, not all of them. The data hold 75,000 to 95,000 clones, with 75% to 95% observed a single time. The sample taken for sequencing was T cells isolated from PBMCs. These receptors all come from a human donor in good health. Each CDR3 is given with its conserved first and last residue. D genes are given only for firm matches. Clone size, where shown, is once, few, many, or a class for clones that have expanded.

once,.,TRBV5-1,TRBJ2-1,CASSGSGARYNEQFF,TGCGCCAGCAGCGGATCGGGTGCCCGGTACAATGAGCAGTTCTTC
once,.,TRBV11-3,TRBJ2-2,CASSFSPLTGELFF,TGTGCCAGCAGCTTTTCCCCCCTAACGGGGGAGCTGTTTTTT
.,.,TRBV15,TRBJ2-2,CATSRNIYTGELFF,TGTGCCACCAGCAGAAACATATATACCGGGGAGCTGTTTTTT
.,TRBD1,TRBV12-5,TRBJ1-3,CASGYRQGLSGNTIYF,TGTGCTAGTGGTTACCGACAGGGGCTCTCTGGAAACACCATATATTTT
.,TRBD2,TRBV5-1,TRBJ2-5,CASSWLSGGFETQYF,TGCGCCAGCAGCTGGTTAAGCGGGGGGTTTGAGACCCAGTACTTC
.,.,TRBV11-2,TRBJ2-1,CASSVRINEQFF,TGTGCCAGCAGCGTCCGTATCAATGAGCAGTTCTTC
.,TRBD1,TRBV19,TRBJ1-5,CASSILTGGGFSQPQHF,TGTGCCAGTAGTATTTTGACAGGGGGCGGTTTCAGTCAGCCCCAGCATTTT
.,TRBD1,TRBV5-4,TRBJ2-7,CASSPPDRMRHEQYF,TGTGCCAGCAGTCCACCGGACAGGATGAGGCACGAGCAGTACTTC
.,.,TRBV4-1,TRBJ2-1,CASGDRGGLYNEQFF,TGCGCCAGCGGAGATAGGGGGGGCCTTTACAATGAGCAGTTCTTC
.,TRBD1,TRBV4-1,TRBJ1-3,CASSQGGLQGNSGNTIYF,TGCGCCAGCAGCCAAGGGGGTCTACAGGGGAACTCTGGAAACACCATATATTTT
.,.,TRBV5-4,TRBJ2-7,CASSTWTDSYEQYF,TGTGCCAGCAGCACTTGGACAGACTCCTACGAGCAGTACTTC
.,TRBD1,TRBV5-1,TRBJ1-1,CASSWGQLNTEAFF,TGCGCCAGCAGCTGGGGACAGCTGAACACTGAAGCTTTCTTT
.,.,TRBV2,TRBJ2-5,CASSEPADPGWTQYF,TGTGCCAGCAGTGAGCCAGCCGACCCGGGTTGGACCCAGTACTTC
.,TRBD2,TRBV10-1,TRBJ2-7,CASNPGLAVSKQYF,TGCGCCAGCAACCCGGGACTAGCGGTTTCCAAGCAGTACTTC
.,.,TRBV28,TRBJ1-5,CASSPPGGLRQPQHF,TGTGCCAGCAGTCCCCCCGGGGGGTTAAGGCAGCCCCAGCATTTT
.,.,TRBV5-4,TRBJ2-2,CASSLEQRRKTGELFF,TGTGCCAGCAGCTTGGAACAGCGGCGTAAGACCGGGGAGCTGTTTTTT
.,.,TRBV27,TRBJ2-7,CASSLRQSYEQYF,TGTGCCAGCAGTTTGAGACAGTCCTACGAGCAGTACTTC
.,TRBD2,TRBV10-1,TRBJ2-1,CASSRTSTNEQFF,TGCGCCAGCAGCCGGACTAGCACGAATGAGCAGTTCTTC
.,TRBD1,TRBV18,TRBJ1-1,CASYGQGENTEAFF,TGTGCCAGCTACGGACAGGGAGAAAACACTGAAGCTTTCTTT
few,.,TRBV4-2,TRBJ2-2,CASSQVLGGPGTGELFF,TGTGCCAGCAGCCAAGTTTTGGGGGGGCCGGGCACCGGGGAGCTGTTTTTT
.,.,TRBV7-9,TRBJ1-1,CASSLGDTYAEAFF,TGTGCCAGCAGCTTAGGGGACACTTACGCTGAAGCTTTCTTT
.,TRBD2,TRBV4-1,TRBJ2-3,CASSQGGLAGFTDTQYF,TGCGCCAGCAGCCAAGGGGGACTAGCGGGATTCACAGATACGCAGTATTTT
once,.,TRBV6-5,TRBJ2-1,CASSYSAFNEQFF,TGTGCCAGCAGTTACTCGGCTTTCAATGAGCAGTTCTTC
.,TRBD1,TRBV19,TRBJ2-7,CASSSRQGPYEQYF,TGTGCCAGTAGTTCAAGACAGGGGCCCTACGAGCAGTACTTC
.,TRBD2,TRBV4-1,TRBJ2-7,CASSQLLAGYEQYF,TGCGCCAGCAGCCAACTTCTAGCGGGCTACGAGCAGTACTTC
.,.,TRBV30,TRBJ1-1,CAWSDAGTEAFF,TGTGCCTGGAGTGACGCAGGCACTGAAGCTTTCTTT
.,.,TRBV18,TRBJ1-2,CASSPWTSNGYTF,TGTGCCAGCTCACCATGGACAAGTAATGGCTACACCTTC
.,.,TRBV2,TRBJ1-5,CASSAGEGNQPQHF,TGTGCCAGCAGTGCGGGGGAGGGCAATCAGCCCCAGCATTTT
.,TRBD2,TRBV7-9,TRBJ2-1,CASSLEGLALSSYNEQFF,TGTGCCAGCAGCTTAGAAGGACTAGCGTTGAGCTCCTACAATGAGCAGTTCTTC
.,TRBD1,TRBV6-1,TRBJ1-3,CASTPGQVSGNTIYF,TGTGCCAGCACCCCTGGACAGGTCTCTGGAAACACCATATATTTT
.,.,TRBV2,TRBJ2-3,CASSEYRVGVTDTQYF,TGTGCCAGCAGTGAATATAGGGTAGGGGTCACAGATACGCAGTATTTT
.,.,TRBV7-6,TRBJ2-7,CASSPREFEQYF,TGTGCCAGCAGCCCACGGGAGTTCGAGCAGTACTTC
.,.,TRBV27,TRBJ1-2,CASSGAGENYGYTF,TGTGCCAGCAGCGGGGCAGGGGAAAACTATGGCTACACCTTC
.,.,TRBV5-1,TRBJ1-1,CASSAQGAPSEAFF,TGCGCCAGCAGCGCACAGGGAGCACCGTCTGAAGCTTTCTTT
once,TRBD2,TRBV5-1,TRBJ2-1,CASSLDAGESYNEQFF,TGCGCCAGCAGCTTGGATGCGGGAGAATCCTACAATGAGCAGTTCTTC
.,.,TRBV27,TRBJ1-5,CASSLREGNQPQHF,TGTGCCAGCAGTTTGAGGGAGGGCAATCAGCCCCAGCATTTT
.,.,TRBV7-6,TRBJ2-7,CASSTRGARSYEQYF,TGTGCCAGCAGCACGAGAGGTGCTCGCTCCTACGAGCAGTACTTC
.,TRBD1,TRBV7-2,TRBJ1-6,CASSLVWGTVNSPLHF,TGTGCCAGCAGCTTAGTGTGGGGGACAGTTAATTCACCCCTCCACTTT
once,.,TRBV7-2,TRBJ1-1,CASSLYRAGTEAFF,TGTGCCAGCAGCTTATATAGGGCGGGCACTGAAGCTTTCTTT
.,.,TRBV7-8,TRBJ2-2,CASSLWVLREATGELFF,TGTGCCAGCAGCTTATGGGTTCTGAGGGAGGCCACCGGGGAGCTGTTTTTT
few,.,TRBV6-5,TRBJ1-5,CASTVYSNQPQHF,TGTGCCAGCACGGTTTATAGCAATCAGCCCCAGCATTTT
.,TRBD1,TRBV29-1,TRBJ1-5,CREQGAGQPQHF,TGCAGGGAACAGGGGGCTGGTCAGCCCCAGCATTTT
.,TRBD1,TRBV11-2,TRBJ2-7,CASSLVAGTGLYEQYF,TGTGCCAGCAGCTTAGTCGCCGGGACAGGGTTGTACGAGCAGTACTTC
.,TRBD1,TRBV27,TRBJ1-2,CASSLSGGGGGYTF,TGTGCCAGCAGTTTATCAGGGGGCGGAGGCGGCTACACCTTC
.,.,TRBV7-9,TRBJ1-1,CASGEGQEMNTEAFF,TGTGCCAGCGGGGAGGGTCAGGAGATGAACACTGAAGCTTTCTTT
.,TRBD1,TRBV27,TRBJ1-1,CASSSQGAGGLVTEAFF,TGTGCCAGCAGTTCACAGGGGGCAGGGGGCTTGGTCACTGAAGCTTTCTTT